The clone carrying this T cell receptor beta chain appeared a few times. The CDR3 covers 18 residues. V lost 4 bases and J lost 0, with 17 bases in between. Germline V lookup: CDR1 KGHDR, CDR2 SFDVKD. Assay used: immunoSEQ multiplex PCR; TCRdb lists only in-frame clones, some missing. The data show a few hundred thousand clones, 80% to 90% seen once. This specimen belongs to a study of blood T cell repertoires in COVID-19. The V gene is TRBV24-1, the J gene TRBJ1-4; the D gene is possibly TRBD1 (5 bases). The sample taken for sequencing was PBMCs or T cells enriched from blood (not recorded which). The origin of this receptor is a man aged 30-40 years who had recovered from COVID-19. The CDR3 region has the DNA TGTGCCACCAGTGACAAAGGGGCAGGGCGACCAACTAATGAAAAACTGTTTTTT. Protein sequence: CATSDKGAGRPTNEKLFF.